A selection of T cell receptor beta chains follows, all from one sample in a study of identical twins. From the 5' RACE reads, TCRdb called clonotypes with MiXCR, one entry per CDR3 protein. The repertoire holds 200,000 to 250,000 distinct CDR3 sequences, around 6.9% seen once, with about 1.8% in the top ten. These data were also filed under a second study, of yellow fever vaccine responses in identical twins.

Sequences were obtained from memory (CD45RO+) T cells sorted from blood. The source of these receptors is a woman under 30 in good health. CDR3s include the opening cysteine and the closing phenylalanine or tryptophan. The D gene is left open where the match is weak. The size field is filled for only some rows; it gives once, few, many or a size class.

clone_size j_call d_call v_call cdr3_nt cdr3_aa
. TRBJ2-7 . TRBV6-2/TRBV6-3 TGTGCCAGCAGCCGGGACCCCATCTACGAGCAGTACTTC CASSRDPIYEQYF
few TRBJ2-4 TRBD1 TRBV6-1 TGTGCCAGCAGTAAAACAGGGGAGAGAGTGGGCAAAAACATTCAGTACTTC CASSKTGERVGKNIQYF
many TRBJ2-3 TRBD2 TRBV5-1 TGCGCCAGCAGCGTAATAGCGGGAACCACAGATACGCAGTATTTT CASSVIAGTTDTQYF
many TRBJ2-3 TRBD1 TRBV20-1 TGCAGTGCTAGATCCGGGACAGGACTAAGGCCCACAGATACGCAGTATTTT CSARSGTGLRPTDTQYF
few TRBJ2-3 TRBD2 TRBV5-5 TGTGCCAGCAACCGACTAGCGGGGGGCACAGATACGCAGTATTTT CASNRLAGGTDTQYF
few TRBJ2-1 TRBD1 TRBV4-3 TGCGCCAGCAGCCGGTCCGGGACAGGACTTTACAATGAGCAGTTCTTC CASSRSGTGLYNEQFF
many TRBJ1-1 . TRBV21-1 TGTGCCAGCAGCAAAGCGCGGGGCAGGGAGGGCACTGAAGCTTTCTTT CASSKARGREGTEAFF
many TRBJ2-5 . TRBV12-3/TRBV12-4 TGTGCCAGCGGGGGCGTTAAAGAGACCCAGTACTTC CASGGVKETQYF
many TRBJ1-1 . TRBV6-1 TGTGCCAGCAGTGATCGCCGGGCATTCACTGAAGCTTTCTTT CASSDRRAFTEAFF
many TRBJ2-7 TRBD2 TRBV2 TGTGCCAGCAGGCAACGGGAGGAATACGAGCAGTACTTC CASRQREEYEQYF
many TRBJ2-2 . TRBV29-1 TGCAGCGTTGAACGACGGATCGGGGAGCTGTTTTTT CSVERRIGELFF
few TRBJ2-7 . TRBV6-2/TRBV6-3 TGTGCCAGCAGTTGGGCGGACGGCTACGAGCAGTACTTC CASSWADGYEQYF
many TRBJ2-7 . TRBV29-1 TGCAGCGTGAGCGAGTTGTCGGGCAGCGAGCAGTACTTC CSVSELSGSEQYF
. TRBJ2-5 . TRBV20-1 TGCAGTGCTAGAGGGTCAGGGGGGGAGACCCAGTACTTC CSARGSGGETQYF
. TRBJ2-3 . TRBV29-1 TGCAGCGTTGAAGCGGACACAGATACGCAGTATTTT CSVEADTDTQYF
few TRBJ2-2 . TRBV7-3 TGTGCCAGCAGGACTACGGGAGCGAACACCGGGGAGCTGTTTTTT CASRTTGANTGELFF
few TRBJ2-1 . TRBV30 TGTGCCTGGAGTGGGGGGACCCGCTCCTACAATGAGCAGTTCTTC CAWSGGTRSYNEQFF